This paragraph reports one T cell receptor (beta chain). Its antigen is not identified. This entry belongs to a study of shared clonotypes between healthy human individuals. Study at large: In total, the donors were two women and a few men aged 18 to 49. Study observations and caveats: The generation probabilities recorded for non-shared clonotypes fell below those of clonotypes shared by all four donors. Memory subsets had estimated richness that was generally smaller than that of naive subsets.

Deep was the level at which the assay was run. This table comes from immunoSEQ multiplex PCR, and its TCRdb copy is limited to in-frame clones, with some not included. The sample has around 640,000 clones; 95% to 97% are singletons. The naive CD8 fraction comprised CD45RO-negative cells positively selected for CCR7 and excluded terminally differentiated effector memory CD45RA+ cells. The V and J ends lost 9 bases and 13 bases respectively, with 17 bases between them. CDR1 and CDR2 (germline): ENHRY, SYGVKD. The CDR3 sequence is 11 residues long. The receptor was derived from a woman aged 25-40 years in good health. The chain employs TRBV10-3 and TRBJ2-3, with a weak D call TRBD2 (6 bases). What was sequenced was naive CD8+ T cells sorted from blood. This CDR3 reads CAMAWADYEYF. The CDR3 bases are TGTGCCATGGCCTGGGCGGACTATGAGTATTTT.